The T cell receptor (beta chain) described here comes from a study of blood T cell repertoires in COVID-19. Study as a whole: Specimens from acute and convalescent COVID-19 originated in the United States, Italy and Spain. PBMCs, B-cell-depleted T cells, or T cells were the source of the cDNA or gDNA that made up the material.

There are 15 residues in the CDR3. Germline V gives CDR1 MNHEY, CDR2 SVGEGT. With 5 bases clipped from V and 9 bases from J, the junction kept 11 bases outside the gene matches. In the study's own analysis: Nucleated cell number was recorded as an estimate derived from reference gene primer amplification. Assay used: immunoSEQ multiplex PCR; TCRdb lists only in-frame clones, some missing. D and trimming were read from the DNA, whereas the V and J calls and clone size are those reported in that table. The data hold about 80,000 clones, with around 88% observed a single time. This receptor was taken from a woman of 80 years or more with active or convalescent COVID-19. The sample was peripheral blood. The gene calls are TRBV6-2 or TRBV6-3 and TRBJ2-1, with 9 bases aligning to TRBD1. CDR3 sequence: CASSDPGQGRGEQFF. CDR3 in DNA: TGTGCCAGCAGTGATCCGGGACAGGGAAGGGGTGAGCAGTTCTTC.